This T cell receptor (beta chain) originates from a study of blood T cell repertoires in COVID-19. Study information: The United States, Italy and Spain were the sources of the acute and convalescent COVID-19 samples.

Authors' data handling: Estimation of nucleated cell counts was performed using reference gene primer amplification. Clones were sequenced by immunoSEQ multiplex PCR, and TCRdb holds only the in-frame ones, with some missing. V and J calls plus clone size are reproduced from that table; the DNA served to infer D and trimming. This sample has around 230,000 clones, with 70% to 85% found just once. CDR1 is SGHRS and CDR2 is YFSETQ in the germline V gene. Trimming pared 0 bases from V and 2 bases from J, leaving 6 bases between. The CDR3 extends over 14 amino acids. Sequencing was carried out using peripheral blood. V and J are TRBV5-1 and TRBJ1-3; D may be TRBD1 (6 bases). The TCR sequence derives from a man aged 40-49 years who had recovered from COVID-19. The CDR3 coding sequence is TGCGCCAGCAGCTTGGGGACAGCTGGAAACACCATATATTTT. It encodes CASSLGTAGNTIYF. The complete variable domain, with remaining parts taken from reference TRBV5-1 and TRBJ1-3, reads KAGVTQTPRYLIKTRGQQVTLSCSPISGHRSVSWYQQTPGQGLQFLFEYFSETQRNKGNFPGRFSGRQFSNSRSEMNVSTLELGDSALYLCASSLGTAGNTIYFGEGSWLTVV.